Presented here are 9 T cell receptor beta chains from one specimen sequenced in a study of blood T cell repertoires in COVID-19. Generated by immunoSEQ multiplex PCR, the TCRdb table keeps only in-frame clones and is missing some. The repertoire holds under 550,000 clones, with roughly 89% as singletons. Sequencing was performed on peripheral blood. The receptors shown here come from a man between 18 and 35 years old with COVID-19, enrolled during active disease.

The chain employs TRBV18 and TRBJ2-2; 12 positions match TRBD1. The germline V gene encodes CDR1 KGHSH and CDR2 LQKENI. This CDR3 contains 16 residues. V shed 3 bases, J shed 6 bases, and the junction held 5 bases outside the gene matches. CDR3 nucleotide sequence: TGTGCCAGCTCACCCCGCCGGGACAGGGGGCCCGGGGAGCTGTTTTTT. Translating it yields CASSPRRDRGPGELFF.

The gene calls are TRBV18 and TRBJ2-1, with TRBD2 matching 7 bases. Germline assignment: CDR1 KGHSH and CDR2 LQKENI. This CDR3 contains 16 residues. Unmatched junction bases numbered 10, after V lost 0 bases and J lost 8 bases. CDR3 protein: CASSPPASGPWDEQFF. The CDR3 DNA sequence: TGTGCCAGCTCACCACCGGCTAGCGGCCCCTGGGATGAGCAGTTCTTC.

CDR3 loop: CASSQDPAYEQYF. CDR3 in DNA: TGTGCCAGCAGCCAAGATCCGGCCTACGAGCAGTACTTC. V usage is TRBV14 and J usage is TRBJ2-7; D call uncertain. This CDR3 has 13 residues. The V gene's germline CDR1 is SGHDN and CDR2 FVKESK. Deletions cut 0 bases from V and 2 bases from J, with 5 bases between.

The gene calls are TRBV19 and TRBJ2-7, with a possible D match to TRBD1 (6 bases). This CDR3 has 14 residues. V dropped 5 bases and J dropped 1 base, with 12 bases sitting between them. CDR1 LNHDA and CDR2 SQIVND come from the germline V gene (reference sequence). The CDR3 DNA follows: TGTGCCAGTAGTTTGACAGGCGCTTCCTACGAGCAGTACTTC. This sequence encodes CASSLTGASYEQYF.

This clone was counted between two and nine times. This chain links TRBV6-5 with TRBJ1-4, with D possibly matching TRBD1 (5 bases). Germline assignment: CDR1 MNHEY and CDR2 SVGAGI. The V and J ends lost 8 bases and 4 bases respectively, with 17 bases between them. CDR3 size: 15 residues. The CDR3 sequence is CASRTSKGLNEKLFF. CDR3 bases: TGTGCCAGCCGTACGTCTAAGGGGCTTAATGAAAAACTGTTTTTT.

V is TRBV21-1 and J is TRBJ1-5. TRBV21-1 is deemed a pseudogene. CDR3 size: 12 residues. The CDR3 DNA reads as TGTGCCAGCAGCCCTATTGATCAGCCCCAGCATTTT. Translated: CASSPIDQPQHF.

V gene TRBV2 combines with J gene TRBJ2-2, with 7 bases aligning to TRBD1. The junction had 7 bases not matched to a gene; V was cut back by 5 bases and J by 1 base. The CDR3 spans 16 residues. The germline V gene encodes CDR1 SNHLY and CDR2 FYNNEI. CDR3 sequence (DNA): TGTGCCAGCAGTCTATCCGGGACAGAGAACACCGGGGAGCTGTTTTTT. Protein: CASSLSGTENTGELFF.

The rearrangement uses TRBV5-4 and TRBJ1-2; D is possibly TRBD1 (5 bases). Deletions cut 6 bases from V and 5 bases from J, with 20 bases between. Germline V gene lookup returns CDR1 SGHNT and CDR2 YYREEE (reference sequence). The CDR3 totals 15 residues. The CDR3 DNA reads TGTGCCAGCACCCCCGGGCGGGGGGGAGAGTATGGCTACACCTTC. Translating gives CASTPGRGGEYGYTF.

The chain couples TRBV2 to TRBJ2-7, with 12 bases identical to TRBD2. Germline-derived CDR1 and CDR2 are SNHLY and FYNNEI. The V segment lost 2 bases and the J segment 4 bases; nucleotides outside the gene matches: 6. The CDR3 is made up of 16 amino acids. CDR3 in DNA: TGTGCCAGCAGTGAACTAGCGGGGGGGCATGAGTACGAGCAGTACTTC. It yields the protein CASSELAGGHEYEQYF.